This T cell receptor (beta chain) stems from a study of blood T cell repertoires in COVID-19. Study information: Acute and convalescent COVID-19 specimens originated in the United States, Italy and Spain.

Patients of the Seattle cohort, enrolled during active infection, were followed longitudinally. In the original analysis: It was from reference gene primer amplification that nucleated cell counts were estimated. Profiling relied on immunoSEQ multiplex PCR, and the TCRdb table lists in-frame clones only, not all of them. That table gives V, J and clone size, and the DNA gave D and trimming. Here the sample spans 80,000 to 95,000 clones, more than 80% being singletons. CDR1 and CDR2 (germline): MNHEY, SVGEGT. Germline trimming cut 4 bases from V and 8 bases from J; bases unmatched to any gene: 5. This CDR3 contains 14 residues.

Sequencing was done on a sample of peripheral blood. V gene TRBV6-2 or TRBV6-3 combines with J gene TRBJ2-1, with 10 positions matching TRBD1. This TCR came from a man older than 75 with COVID-19, enrolled during active disease. The CDR3 DNA sequence: TGTGCCAGCAGTTGGGACAGGGGAGTTCATGAGCAGTTCTTC. Encoded protein: CASSWDRGVHEQFF.